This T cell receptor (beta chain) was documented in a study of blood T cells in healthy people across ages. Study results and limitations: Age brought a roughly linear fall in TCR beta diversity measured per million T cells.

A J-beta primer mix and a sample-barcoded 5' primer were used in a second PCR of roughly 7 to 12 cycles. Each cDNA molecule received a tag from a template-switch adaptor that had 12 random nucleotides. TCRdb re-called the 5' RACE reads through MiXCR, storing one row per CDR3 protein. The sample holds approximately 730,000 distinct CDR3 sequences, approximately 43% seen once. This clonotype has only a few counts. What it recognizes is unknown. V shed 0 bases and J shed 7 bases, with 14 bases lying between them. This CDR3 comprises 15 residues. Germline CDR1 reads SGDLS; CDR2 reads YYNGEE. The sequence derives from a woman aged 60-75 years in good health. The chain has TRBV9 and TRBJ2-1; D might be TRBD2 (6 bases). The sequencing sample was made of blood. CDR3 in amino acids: CASSVAGGTGNEQFF. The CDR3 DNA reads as TGTGCCAGCAGCGTAGCCGGCGGGACGGGGAATGAGCAGTTCTTC.